This T cell receptor (beta chain) was identified during a study of siplizumab effects on memory and regulatory T cells (dated by TCRdb to between 2019 and 2020). About the investigation overall: The effect of the anti-CD2 antibody siplizumab on alloreactive T-cell subsets was examined in allogeneic mixed lymphocyte reactions constructed from human PBMCs. Overall results and qualifications from the work: Unstimulated naive T cells appeared more diverse than memory T cells, and naive cells seemed to contribute substantially to the alloresponse. Whether proliferating Tregs from siplizumab cultures were suppressive was not functionally confirmed. Because sequences at frequencies below about 10^-5 were poorly captured, only a minor fraction of alloreactive clones could be mapped back to unstimulated subsets. For roughly 80-97% of proliferating CD4+ or CD8+ clones, no naive or memory phenotype could be assigned. In reactions with siplizumab, an average of about 62% of mappable alloreactive CD4+ clones were Treg-derived, compared with roughly 27% in control reactions. Siplizumab significantly reduced the cumulative frequency of alloreactive sequences traceable to unstimulated CD4+ memory T cells.

Concerning this clone itself: No cognate antigen has been identified for it. No clone much larger than this one lies a single base away; base qualities are absent.

Sorted unstimulated T cells, along with proliferating T cells recovered from mixed lymphocyte reactions, underwent TCRbeta CDR3 sequencing. Fresh whole blood from fewer than twelve HLA-typed healthy donors was used to isolate PBMCs. To map where alloreactive clones came from, CD4+ regulatory T cells in the unstimulated state were FACS-sorted. The method was the immunoSEQ multiplex PCR assay. Each sample had 80,000 to 100,000 TCR templates assayed by the deep sequencing platform. Genomic DNA extracted from sorted T cells was the material used for TCRbeta CDR3 sequencing. In the paper's pipeline: Clonal analysis of TCRbeta CDR3 data was done in the R programming language. Alloreactive CD4+ and CD8+ clones were defined by comparing unstimulated samples with post-reaction CFSE-low samples. Regulatory or non-regulatory origin was assigned to alloreactive CD4+ clones by matching of sequences to sorted unstimulated Treg and non-Treg repertoires. What TCRdb holds here is the immuneACCESS table cut down to in-frame rearrangements. Part of the clones is not present; checked against another copy, under half of the missing clones reflect an unresolved V gene, and the others are unexplained. For V, J and clone size, that table is used; D and trimming come from the DNA. The sample table lists some 99,000 clones, roughly 94% of them with a count of one. Of the sample, under 0.75% falls within the top ten clones.

V and J are truncated by 5 bases and 2 bases respectively, leaving an intervening sequence of 15 bases. Taken from cysteine to phenylalanine, the CDR3 has 15 residues. The entry retains the CDR3 DNA only, 45 bases that are in frame from base 1. CDR1 and CDR2 were assigned from the germline V gene as SGHVS and FQNEAQ. The V gene is TRBV7-8 and the J gene is TRBJ1-2; there is no confident call for the D gene. This clonotype originated in a human donor in good health. The sequencing input was Tregs sorted from blood. The DNA sequence follows: TGTGCCAGCAGCCGCGGCGGGGTGGGGAACTATGGCTACACCTTC. Its product reads: CASSRGGVGNYGYTF.